The next 20 T cell receptor beta chains were all read from a single sample in a study of shared T cell receptors in the human thymus. Using immunoSEQ multiplex PCR, the repertoire was profiled, and TCRdb retains in-frame clones only, with some absent. The repertoire has roughly 710,000 clones, approximately 83% of them found once; the top ten carry more than 0.01%. These data were likewise used in another study, on human thymus T cells.

Sequenced material: thymocytes. The source of these receptors is a girl in the first two years of life with a congenital heart defect.

V and J are TRBV2 and TRBJ1-6; 7 positions match TRBD1. Germline V gene lookup returns CDR1 SNHLY and CDR2 FYNNEI. With 2 bases clipped from V and 7 bases from J, the junction kept 14 bases outside the gene matches. This CDR3 has 18 residues. CDR3: CASSEFGVGTELNSPLHF. DNA for the CDR3: TGTGCCAGCAGTGAATTTGGGGTAGGGACAGAGCTAAATTCACCCCTCCACTTT. The entire variable domain, with the rest obtained from reference TRBV2 and TRBJ1-6, is as follows: EPEVTQTPSHQVTQMGQEVILRCVPISNHLYFYWYRQILGQKVEFLVSFYNNEISEKSEIFDDQFSVERPDGSNFTLKIRSTKLEDSAMYFCASSEFGVGTELNSPLHFGNGTRLTVT.

The chain links TRBV28 to TRBJ2-1, with D maybe TRBD1 (6 bases). This CDR3 spans 15 amino acids. CDR1 and CDR2 from the germline V gene are MDHEN and SYDVKM. V was pared by 4 bases and J by 3 bases, with 13 bases between. The CDR3, as DNA: TGTGCCAGCAGTTCTCCGGGACACCTCTACAATGAGCAGTTCTTC. This encodes CASSSPGHLYNEQFF. Supplemented by reference TRBV28 and TRBJ2-1, the full variable domain reads DVKVTQSSRYLVKRTGEKVFLECVQDMDHENMFWYRQDPGLGLRLIYFSYDVKMKEKGDIPEGYSVSREKKERFSLILESASTNQTSMYLCASSSPGHLYNEQFFGPGTRLTVL.

The chain carries TRBV6-6 and TRBJ2-5, with TRBD1 as a possible D gene (6 bases). CDR1 MNHNY and CDR2 SVGAGI come from the germline V gene (reference sequence). This CDR3 region has 14 residues. V lost 4 bases, J lost 3 bases, and 12 bases lay in between. CDR3 in DNA: TGTGCCAGCAGTTCAACAGGGTTGGAAGAGACCCAGTACTTC. This encodes CASSSTGLEETQYF.

This clone was observed a handful of times. The chain combines TRBV28 with TRBJ1-6; weak D call: TRBD1 (6 bases). Trimming took off 5 bases at V and 7 bases at J, with 15 bases between the two ends. The CDR3 length is 15 residues. The V gene's germline CDR1 is MDHEN and CDR2 SYDVKM. The CDR3 here is CASSLGGGKNSPLHF. CDR3 nucleotide sequence: TGTGCCAGCAGTCTAGGGGGGGGTAAAAATTCACCCCTCCACTTT.

The chain carries TRBV15 and TRBJ2-1; 7 bases line up with TRBD2. V gave up 0 bases and J gave up 5 bases; unmatched junction bases: 10. The CDR3 totals 17 residues. The germline V gene encodes CDR1 LNHNV and CDR2 YYDKDF (reference sequence). CDR3 amino acids: CATSREGPTSAHNEQFF. CDR3 nucleotides: TGTGCCACCAGCAGAGAGGGCCCAACTAGCGCCCACAATGAGCAGTTCTTC.

The chain uses TRBV9 and TRBJ2-1; 8 bases map to TRBD2. CDR3 length equals 14 residues. With V trimmed by 5 bases and J by 2 bases, 3 bases remained unmatched. Per the germline V gene, CDR1 is SGDLS and CDR2 is YYNGEE. The CDR3 DNA reads as TGTGCCAGCAGTCCCGGGGGGGCCTACAATGAGCAGTTCTTC. Protein product: CASSPGGAYNEQFF.

This sequence joins TRBV9 and TRBJ1-6; TRBD1 aligns across 10 bases. Germline values: CDR1 SGDLS, CDR2 YYNGEE. The CDR3 covers 23 residues. V gave up 0 bases and J gave up 0 bases; unmatched junction bases: 18. The CDR3 nucleotides read TGTGCCAGCAGCGTAGAGACAGAGGACAGGGGGAACAATGATAGCTCCTATAATTCACCCCTCCACTTT. Amino acids: CASSVETEDRGNNDSSYNSPLHF.

The J gene is TRBJ2-6, the V gene TRBV4-1, with 7 positions matching TRBD2. J was trimmed by 0 bases and V by 0 bases; bases with no gene match: 11. The CDR3 consists of 20 residues. Per germline, CDR1 MGHRA and CDR2 YSYEKL. CDR3 residues: CASSQDLRGRASSGANVLTF. The CDR3 DNA reads as TGCGCCAGCAGCCAAGATTTGCGGGGGAGGGCCAGCTCTGGGGCCAACGTCCTGACTTTC.

The genes are TRBV29-1 and TRBJ1-1; 7 nucleotides match TRBD1. CDR1 and CDR2 (germline): SQVTM, ANQGSEA. V trimming: 6 bases; J trimming: 2 bases; junction bases outside the gene matches: 6. CDR3 length equals 13 residues. The chain's CDR3 is CSVTDRTNTEAFF. In DNA form, the CDR3 reads TGCAGCGTGACGGACAGGACCAACACTGAAGCTTTCTTT.

This clone was observed a few times. The V call is TRBV29-1, the J call TRBJ2-7, with 8 nucleotides matching TRBD2. With 4 bases clipped from V and 6 bases from J, the junction kept 11 bases outside the gene matches. Germline CDR1 and CDR2: SQVTM and ANQGSEA. The CDR3 length is 14 residues. This CDR3 reads CSVVFGTRSGEQYF. The DNA for the CDR3 is TGCAGCGTTGTTTTCGGGACTAGAAGCGGCGAGCAGTACTTC.

The genes are TRBV19 and TRBJ1-6, with TRBD1 as a possible D gene (5 bases). The ends were cut back, 4 bases at V and 9 bases at J, with 16 bases in the middle. The germline V gene has CDR1 LNHDA and CDR2 SQIVND (reference sequence). The CDR3 spans 15 residues. The CDR3 region is CASSTTDSLSSPLHF. CDR3 in DNA: TGTGCCAGTAGTACAACCGACAGTTTAAGTTCACCCCTCCACTTT.

The V and J genes are TRBV6-5 and TRBJ1-1; D gene uncertain. This CDR3 contains 14 residues. Per the germline V gene, CDR1 is MNHEY and CDR2 is SVGAGI. V lost 5 bases, J lost 1 base, and 11 bases lay in between. The CDR3 bases are TGTGCCAGCAGTCAATGGGGAGGGAACACTGAAGCTTTCTTT. Translation gives CASSQWGGNTEAFF.

This chain joins TRBV15 and TRBJ2-6; 9 bases fit TRBD1. The CDR3 contains 17 residues. V gave up 5 bases and J gave up 4 bases; unmatched junction bases: 9. The germline CDR1 and CDR2 sequences are LNHNV and YYDKDF (reference sequence). DNA for the CDR3: TGTGCCACCAGCGGACGGGACAGGGTCTCGGGGGCCAACGTCCTGACTTTC. The encoded protein is CATSGRDRVSGANVLTF.

This chain connects TRBV5-1 to TRBJ2-3; D gene ambiguous. V lost 0 bases and J lost 2, with 7 bases in between. The CDR3 loop spans 14 amino acids. Per the germline V gene, CDR1 is SGHRS and CDR2 is YFSETQ. CDR3 region: CASSLEAFTDTQYF. The CDR3 nucleotides read TGCGCCAGCAGCTTGGAAGCCTTCACAGATACGCAGTATTTT.

This rearrangement joins TRBV7-9 to TRBJ1-1; 9 bases agree with TRBD1. Trimming cost V 5 bases and J 9 bases; bases outside gene matches: 10. The CDR3 is made up of 14 amino acids. CDR1 and CDR2 from the germline V gene are SEHNR and FQNEAQ (reference sequence). CDR3 loop: CASSTKPGQGKAFF. The DNA for the CDR3 is TGTGCCAGCAGCACCAAACCGGGACAGGGTAAAGCTTTCTTT. Filled out from reference TRBV7-9 and TRBJ1-1, the complete variable domain reads DTGVSQNPRHKITKRGQNVTFRCDPISEHNRLYWYRQTLGQGPEFLTYFQNEAQLEKSRLLSDRFSAERPKGSFSTLEIQRTEQGDSAMYLCASSTKPGQGKAFFGQGTRLTVV.

The V gene is TRBV28, the J gene TRBJ1-1; the D gene is possibly TRBD1 (5 bases). Trimming left V 6 bases short and J 1 base short, with 15 bases between. The CDR3 loop spans 15 amino acids. Germline V gene data show CDR1 as MDHEN and CDR2 as SYDVKM. The CDR3 bases are TGTGCCAGCAGAGTGGCTTTAGGGGCGAACACTGAAGCTTTCTTT. Protein product: CASRVALGANTEAFF.

The chain couples TRBV6-1 to TRBJ1-1, with a tentative D call TRBD1 (6 bases). The CDR3 runs to 14 residues. Trimming pared 2 bases from V and 2 bases from J, leaving 9 bases between. The germline V gene has CDR1 MNHNS and CDR2 SASEGT. The CDR3 loop is CASSEQGTNTEAFF. As DNA, the CDR3 is TGTGCCAGCAGTGAACAGGGGACAAACACTGAAGCTTTCTTT.

V gene TRBV28 combines with J gene TRBJ1-5; D gene uncertain. The CDR3 covers 16 residues. Trimming removed 3 bases from V and 0 bases from J, with 12 bases in between. The V gene's germline CDR1 is MDHEN and CDR2 SYDVKM. In nucleotides, the CDR3 is TGTGCCAGCAGTTTCCCCCCACCCAGTAGCAATCAGCCCCAGCATTTT. It encodes CASSFPPPSSNQPQHF.

The chain joins TRBV9 to TRBJ1-2; 10 nucleotides align to TRBD1. This CDR3 is built from 15 residues. Germline CDR1 SGDLS, CDR2 YYNGEE. V shed 3 bases, J shed 7 bases, and the junction held 9 bases outside the gene matches. The DNA of the CDR3 is TGTGCCAGCAGCGCCCCGGAGACAGGGGGCTCTGGCTACACCTTC. This sequence encodes CASSAPETGGSGYTF.

The V call is TRBV5-1, the J call TRBJ2-5, with a possible D match to TRBD2 (6 bases). The CDR3 runs 13 residues. V was cut by 4 bases and J by 2 bases, with 9 bases left in between. Per the germline V gene, CDR1 is SGHRS and CDR2 is YFSETQ. In DNA, the CDR3 is TGCGCCAGCAGCGTTCGGGGGCAAGAGACCCAGTACTTC. It codes for CASSVRGQETQYF. Variable domain in full (rest from reference TRBV5-1 and TRBJ2-5): KAGVTQTPRYLIKTRGQQVTLSCSPISGHRSVSWYQQTPGQGLQFLFEYFSETQRNKGNFPGRFSGRQFSNSRSEMNVSTLELGDSALYLCASSVRGQETQYFGPGTRLLVL.